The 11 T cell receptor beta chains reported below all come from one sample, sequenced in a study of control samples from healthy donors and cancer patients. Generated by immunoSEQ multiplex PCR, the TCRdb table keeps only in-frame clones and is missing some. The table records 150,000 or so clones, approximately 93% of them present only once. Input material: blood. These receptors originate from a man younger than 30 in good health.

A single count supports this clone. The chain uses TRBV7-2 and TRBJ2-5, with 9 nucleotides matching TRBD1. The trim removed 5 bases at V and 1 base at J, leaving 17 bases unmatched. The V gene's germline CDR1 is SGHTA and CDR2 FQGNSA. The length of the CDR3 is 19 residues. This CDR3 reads CASSLKTGTGSLAQETQYF. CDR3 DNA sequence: TGTGCCAGCAGCCTAAAGACCGGGACAGGGAGTTTGGCCCAAGAGACCCAGTACTTC.

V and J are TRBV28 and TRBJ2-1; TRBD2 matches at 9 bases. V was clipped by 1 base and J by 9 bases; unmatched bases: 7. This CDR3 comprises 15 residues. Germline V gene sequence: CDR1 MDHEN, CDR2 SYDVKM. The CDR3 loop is CASSLLAGVGGEQFF. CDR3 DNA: TGTGCCAGCAGTTTATTAGCGGGGGTCGGCGGTGAGCAGTTCTTC.

In DNA, the CDR3 is TGTGCCAGCAGTTCTGGCCATGAGCAGTTCTTC. Its protein is CASSSGHEQFF. The J gene is TRBJ2-1, the V gene TRBV6-4, with no clear D. The germline V gene encodes CDR1 MRHNA and CDR2 SNTAGT. Deletions cut 5 bases from V and 8 bases from J, with 7 bases between. This CDR3 comprises 11 residues.

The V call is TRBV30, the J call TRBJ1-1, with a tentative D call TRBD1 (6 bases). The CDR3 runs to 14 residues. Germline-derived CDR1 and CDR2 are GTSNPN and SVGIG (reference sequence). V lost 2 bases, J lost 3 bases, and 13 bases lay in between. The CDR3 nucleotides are TGTGCCTGGAGTTTTGGGGGCTCGTACACTGAAGCTTTCTTT. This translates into CAWSFGGSYTEAFF.

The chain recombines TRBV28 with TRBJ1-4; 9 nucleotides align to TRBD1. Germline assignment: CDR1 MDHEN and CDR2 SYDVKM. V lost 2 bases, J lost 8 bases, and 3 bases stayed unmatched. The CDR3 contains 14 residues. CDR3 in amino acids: CASSLNRGLEKLFF. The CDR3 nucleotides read TGTGCCAGCAGTTTAAACAGGGGGCTGGAAAAACTGTTTTTT.

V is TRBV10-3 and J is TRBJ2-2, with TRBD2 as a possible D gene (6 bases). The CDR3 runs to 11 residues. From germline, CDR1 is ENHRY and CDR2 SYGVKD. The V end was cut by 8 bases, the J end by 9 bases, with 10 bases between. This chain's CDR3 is CAIGTPRELFF. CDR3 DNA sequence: TGTGCCATCGGGACTCCTAGGGAGCTGTTTTTT.

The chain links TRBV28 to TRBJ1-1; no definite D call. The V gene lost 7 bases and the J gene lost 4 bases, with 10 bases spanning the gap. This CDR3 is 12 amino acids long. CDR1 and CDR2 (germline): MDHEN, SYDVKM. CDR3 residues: CASKVGSTEAFF. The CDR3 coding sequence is TGTGCCAGCAAGGTAGGGAGCACTGAAGCTTTCTTT. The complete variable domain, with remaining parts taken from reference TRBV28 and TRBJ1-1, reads DVKVTQSSRYLVKRTGEKVFLECVQDMDHENMFWYRQDPGLGLRLIYFSYDVKMKEKGDIPEGYSVSREKKERFSLILESASTNQTSMYLCASKVGSTEAFFGQGTRLTVV.

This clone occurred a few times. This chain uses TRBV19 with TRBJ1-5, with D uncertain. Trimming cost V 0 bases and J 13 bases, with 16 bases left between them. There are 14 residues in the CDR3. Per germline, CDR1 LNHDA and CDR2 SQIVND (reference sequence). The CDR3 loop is CASSIDRRMLIQHF. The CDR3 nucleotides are TGTGCCAGTAGTATAGATAGAAGGATGCTGATACAGCATTTT.

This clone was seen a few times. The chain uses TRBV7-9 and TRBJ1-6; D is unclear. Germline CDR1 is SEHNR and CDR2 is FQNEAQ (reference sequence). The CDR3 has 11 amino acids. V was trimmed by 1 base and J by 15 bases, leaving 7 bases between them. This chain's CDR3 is CASSLGSVLHF. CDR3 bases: TGTGCCAGCAGCTTAGGTTCGGTCCTCCACTTT.

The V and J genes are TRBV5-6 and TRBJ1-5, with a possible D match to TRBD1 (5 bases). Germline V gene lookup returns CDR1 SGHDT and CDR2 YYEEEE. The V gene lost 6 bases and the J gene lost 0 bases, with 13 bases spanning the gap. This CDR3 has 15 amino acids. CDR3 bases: TGTGCCAGCACCCTCGGCGGGGCTAGCAATCAGCCCCAGCATTTT. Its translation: CASTLGGASNQPQHF.

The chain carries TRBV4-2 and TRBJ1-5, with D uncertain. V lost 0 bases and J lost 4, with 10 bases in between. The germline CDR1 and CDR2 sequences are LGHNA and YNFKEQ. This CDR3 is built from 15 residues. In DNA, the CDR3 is TGTGCCAGCAGCCAAGATAGAAAAAGGAATCAGCCCCAGCATTTT. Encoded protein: CASSQDRKRNQPQHF.